These 16 T cell receptor beta chains were sequenced from one sample in a study of T cell repertoires in cytomegalovirus infection. Antigens for these TCRs are unknown. Each CDR3 protein is one row after TCRdb ran MiXCR on the reads. Counted here are some 350,000 distinct CDR3 sequences, about 32% occurring once; the ten biggest clones make up roughly 13%. This specimen was cultured PBMCs, taken from culture after CMV antigen stimulation. The receptors were gathered from a human donor in good health (CMV status not recorded). Some clones in this sample may be carry-over from other donors' samples.

In this sample, this clonotype turned up a few times. This chain links TRBV7-2 with TRBJ2-3; TRBD2 might be the D (6 bases). V was shortened by 5 bases and J by 2 bases, with 14 bases between the two germline ends. The CDR3 is 15 residues long. Germline V gene sequence: CDR1 SGHTA, CDR2 FQGNSA. CDR3 DNA sequence: TGTGCCAGCAGCCTCCGGGACTTAAACACAGATACGCAGTATTTT. It is translated as CASSLRDLNTDTQYF.

The V gene is TRBV7-2, the J gene TRBJ2-5; D might be TRBD2 (6 bases). Between the trimmed V and J ends, which lost 8 bases and 4 bases, there was a span of 20 bases. The CDR3 loop spans 15 amino acids. Germline assignment: CDR1 SGHTA and CDR2 FQGNSA. This chain's CDR3 is CASPGAGPWGETQYF. CDR3 in DNA: TGTGCCAGCCCCGGGGCGGGACCCTGGGGAGAGACCCAGTACTTC.

The chain uses TRBV20-1 and TRBJ2-7, with D possibly matching TRBD2 (6 bases). The V end lost 4 bases, the J end lost 1 base, and 11 bases lay between the germline ends. There are 13 residues in the CDR3. CDR1 is DFQATT, CDR2 SNEGSKA, per germline (reference sequence). CDR3 DNA: TGCAGTGCTATTCCCGGGACTTCCTACGAGCAGTACTTC. Translation gives CSAIPGTSYEQYF.

CDR3 DNA sequence: TGTGCCATCAGCGGGACAGGACGCAACGGGGAGCTGTTTTTT. It codes for CAISGTGRNGELFF. The chain combines TRBV10-3 with TRBJ2-2; TRBD1 agrees at 8 bases. The junction had 7 bases not matched to a gene; V was cut back by 6 bases and J by 7 bases. The length of the CDR3 is 14 residues. Germline assignment: CDR1 ENHRY and CDR2 SYGVKD.

This CDR3 reads CASSEGPAAQGYTF. CDR3 nucleotide sequence: TGTGCCAGCAGCGAGGGACCGGCCGCCCAGGGCTACACCTTC. The J gene is TRBJ1-2, the V gene TRBV6-1; perhaps TRBD1 as D (5 bases). V lost 6 bases to trimming and J lost 8 bases, with 19 bases between them. The CDR3 length is 14 residues. The germline gives CDR1 MNHNS, CDR2 SASEGT.

This sequence joins TRBV28 and TRBJ1-4; the match to TRBD1 covers 10 bases. This CDR3 is 17 amino acids long. The junction had 10 bases not matched to a gene; V was cut back by 4 bases and J by 5 bases. The V gene's germline CDR1 is MDHEN and CDR2 SYDVKM. CDR3 sequence reads: CASSSARQGAGNEKLFF. CDR3 in DNA: TGTGCCAGCAGTTCCGCAAGACAGGGGGCCGGCAATGAAAAACTGTTTTTT.

This clonotype was detected only a few times. This rearrangement joins TRBV7-9 to TRBJ2-4; D uncertain. Germline V gene sequence: CDR1 SEHNR, CDR2 FQNEAQ (reference sequence). The CDR3 totals 18 residues. Trimming stripped 1 base from V and 1 base from J, with 17 bases between. CDR3 sequence reads: CASSLGSPGGSAKNIQYF. CDR3 DNA sequence: TGTGCCAGCAGCTTAGGTTCGCCAGGTGGCAGCGCCAAAAACATTCAGTACTTC.

This clonotype occurred a few times. The chain joins TRBV10-3 to TRBJ1-1; D unresolved. Trimming cost V 3 bases and J 2 bases, with 4 bases left between them. Germline values: CDR1 ENHRY, CDR2 SYGVKD. This CDR3 is built from 12 residues. CDR3 sequence reads: CAISDSNTEAFF. The DNA for the CDR3 is TGTGCCATCAGTGACAGTAACACTGAAGCTTTCTTT.

Many counts were recorded for this clonotype. The chain recombines TRBV7-2 with TRBJ2-7; 7 bases align to TRBD2. The CDR3 covers 15 residues. The germline CDR1 and CDR2 sequences are SGHTA and FQGNSA. V lost 5 bases, J lost 7 bases, and 14 bases stayed unmatched. CDR3 sequence reads: CASSLVGAGVREQYF. CDR3 in DNA: TGTGCCAGCAGCCTCGTTGGGGCGGGAGTGAGGGAGCAGTACTTC. The full variable domain, with the rest looked up from reference TRBV7-2 and TRBJ2-7, is GAGVSQSPSNKVTEKGKDVELRCDPISGHTALYWYRQSLGQGLEFLIYFQGNSAPDKSGLPSDRFSAERTGGSVSTLTIQRTQQEDSAVYLCASSLVGAGVREQYFGPGTRLTVT.

This clonotype was picked up a small number of times. The CDR3 DNA follows: TGTGCCAGCACCTCCGTGGGAGGGGGAGCAACTAGCGAGCAGTACTTC. Its protein is CASTSVGGGATSEQYF. V and J are TRBV6-2 or TRBV6-3 and TRBJ2-7; tentatively, D is TRBD2 (7 bases). The CDR3 sequence is 16 residues long. Germline V lookup: CDR1 MNHEY, CDR2 SVGEGT. The V end was cut by 7 bases, the J end by 6 bases, with 25 bases between.

This clonotype has ten or more counts. The J gene is TRBJ2-5, the V gene TRBV7-2, with unresolved D. Germline-derived CDR1 and CDR2 are SGHTA and FQGNSA. V was cut by 1 base and J by 7 bases, with 16 bases left in between. The CDR3 covers 15 residues. The CDR3 loop is CASSLVAAHGGTQYF. The CDR3 nucleotides are TGTGCCAGCAGCTTAGTGGCGGCGCATGGTGGGACCCAGTACTTC.

This clonotype turned up a few times. The chain joins TRBV5-8 to TRBJ2-7, with TRBD1 matching over 7 bases. With V trimmed by 2 bases and J by 10 bases, 6 bases remained unmatched. Per germline, CDR1 SGHTS and CDR2 YDEGEE. This CDR3 contains 12 residues. Here the CDR3 DNA reads TGTGCCAGCAGCTTTAACAGGGGAATACAGTACTTC. This translates into CASSFNRGIQYF.

This clonotype was observed a handful of times. The chain combines TRBV6-5 with TRBJ1-6; D perhaps matches TRBD1 (6 bases). Germline CDR1 reads MNHEY; CDR2 reads SVGAGI. Trimming stripped 2 bases from V and 7 bases from J, with 15 bases between. This CDR3 spans 16 amino acids. CDR3 amino acids: CASSYASVQGNSPLHF. The CDR3 region has the DNA TGTGCCAGCAGTTACGCGTCTGTACAGGGAAATTCACCCCTCCACTTT.

This rearrangement joins TRBV28 to TRBJ2-7, with D hard to call. The germline V gene encodes CDR1 MDHEN and CDR2 SYDVKM. This CDR3 is 13 amino acids long. V was pared by 3 bases and J by 2 bases, with 8 bases between. The CDR3 DNA is TGTGCCAGCAGTTTTTCTGGCCCCTACGAGCAGTACTTC. It yields the protein CASSFSGPYEQYF.

The chain is built from TRBV7-6 and TRBJ2-5; maybe TRBD1 (6 bases). The V end lost 6 bases, the J end lost 2 bases, and 13 bases lay between the germline ends. The V gene's germline CDR1 is SGHVS and CDR2 FNYEAQ. This CDR3 is 14 amino acids long. CDR3 residues: CASRLERGQETQYF. DNA for the CDR3: TGTGCCAGCAGGCTGGAAAGGGGGCAAGAGACCCAGTACTTC. The full variable domain, in which reference TRBV7-6 and TRBJ2-5 provide the parts outside the CDR3, is GAGVSQSPRYKVTKRGQDVALRCDPISGHVSLYWYRQALGQGPEFLTYFNYEAQQDKSGLPNDRFSAERPEGSISTLTIQRTEQRDSAMYRCASRLERGQETQYFGPGTRLLVL.

In this sample, this clonotype turned up many times. The rearrangement uses TRBV7-2 and TRBJ2-3; 10 nucleotides line up with TRBD2. This CDR3 region has 16 residues. Germline CDR1 SGHTA, CDR2 FQGNSA. V dropped 4 bases and J dropped 2; count of bases not matched to a gene: 6. CDR3 sequence: CASSSITSGATDTQYF. The CDR3 DNA reads as TGTGCCAGCAGCTCTATAACTAGCGGGGCCACAGATACGCAGTATTTT. Using reference TRBV7-2 and TRBJ2-3 for the parts outside the CDR3, the full variable domain is GAGVSQSPSNKVTEKGKDVELRCDPISGHTALYWYRQSLGQGLEFLIYFQGNSAPDKSGLPSDRFSAERTGGSVSTLTIQRTQQEDSAVYLCASSSITSGATDTQYFGPGTRLTVL.